This T cell receptor beta chain was observed in a study of regulatory T cells in long-lasting Graves disease. Time point: persistent/refractory GD, antithyroid drugs over 5 years with positive TRAb. From RNA extracted from PBMCs, the TCR library was made. Combining iRepertoire HTBI primers with Arm-PCR of CDR3 regions, the authors built TCR beta libraries. Source study methods: Among the samples, 60 to 65 TRBV and around 13 TRBJ segments were identified. From the multiplex PCR reads, TCRdb called clonotypes with MiXCR, one entry per CDR3 protein. Here the V and J calls rest on TCRdb's processing, not on the authors' analysis. Counted here are over 350,000 distinct CDR3 sequences, roughly 20% occurring once; the ten biggest clones make up less than 25%. This clonotype was detected many times. This clonotype was obtained from a female donor with Graves disease. Sequencing was performed on peripheral blood mononuclear cells (PBMCs), taken when the disease was refractory, from a patient treated with antithyroid drugs.

For the CDR3, the DNA is TGCAGTGCTAGAGATGTACTAGCGGGAGACACCGGGGAGCTGTTTTTT. Translated: CSARDVLAGDTGELFF. The rearrangement uses TRBV20-1 and TRBJ2-2; the match to TRBD2 covers 11 bases. The V and J ends lost 0 bases and 3 bases, in that order; junction bases with no gene match: 3. Germline CDR1 and CDR2: DFQATT and SNEGSKA (reference sequence). The length of the CDR3 is 16 residues.